This TCR beta chain stems from a study of OX40 agonist ivuxolimab in advanced cancers. As for the study more broadly: Ivuxolimab was a fully human IgG2 agonistic monoclonal antibody targeting the costimulatory receptor OX40 (CD134). Partial responses occurred in three dose-escalation patients, of whom one had hepatocellular carcinoma and two had cutaneous melanoma. Intravenous ivuxolimab was administered to patients every 2 weeks at six dose levels: 0.01, 0.1, 0.3, 1.5, 3 and 10 mg/kg. The paper describes the monotherapy dose-escalation part (N = 52 patients) of the phase I trial of ivuxolimab. Prior anti-PD-1, anti-PD-L1 or anti-CTLA-4 therapy was permitted, and approximately 41% of dose-escalation patients had received checkpoint inhibitors. Among the 50 to 55 dose-escalation patients, about 19 had hepatocellular carcinoma, about 15 melanoma, 9 renal cell carcinoma and 9 head and neck cancer. Peripheral TCRbeta sequencing was intended to test whether TCR sequence diversity was altered and clonal T-cell expansion was caused by ivuxolimab. The dose-escalation cohort was 82.7% male with a mean age of about 58 years, ranging from roughly 20 to 80.

Comment on this clone: It lacks a known antigen. Per-base quality was not reported, and no clone a single base away is much larger than it.

Trimming removed 0 bases from V and 5 bases from J, leaving 4 bases between the germline ends. From its cysteine to its phenylalanine, the CDR3 spans 12 amino acids. Solely the CDR3 DNA is kept, with 36 bases framed from the first base. CDR1 is given as SGHAT and CDR2 as FQNNGV, both from the germline V gene. Genomic DNA was isolated from the sorted cells so that the TCRbeta CDR3 region could be sequenced. The immunoSEQ Assay was used for sequencing of TCRbeta CDR3 regions. The clones in this table, taken by TCRdb from immuneACCESS, are in-frame only. Not every clone is retained; where verified, under half of the shortfall comes from an unresolved V gene, and the cause of the rest is unknown. In all, the sample holds 60,000 to 100,000 clones, and 70% to 85% of those were seen once. About 0.51% of the sample is in the top ten clones. General findings and caveats noted by the study authors: Partial responders in the 0.1-3.0 mg/kg groups had among the lowest normalized peripheral clonal expansion, especially among CD8+ T cells. Low levels of normalized T-cell clonal expansion were also seen in some patients who did not respond. The antigen specificity of the clonally expanded peripheral T cells was not determined. At doses of 0.1 to 3.0 mg/kg, clonal expansion of both CD4+ and CD8+ blood T cells was observed from baseline to week 6. After ivuxolimab, expanded clones were on average more numerous among CD8+ T cells than among CD4+ T cells.

Patients with autoimmune disease history or receiving systemic immunosuppression were excluded from the trial. Peripheral blood for TCR sequencing was collected from all dose cohorts at baseline, on cycle 4 day 1, and on cycle 7 day 1. Samples came from an open-label, multicenter, first-in-human phase I dose-escalation trial of ivuxolimab. The trial enrolled adults with locally advanced or metastatic head and neck squamous cell, hepatocellular, melanoma or renal cell carcinoma. CD4+ and CD8+ T cells were sorted separately from peripheral blood before TCR sequencing. The source material was CD4+ or CD8+ T cells sorted from blood, sampled in a trial of the OX40 agonist ivuxolimab. This sequence was found in an adult with an advanced solid tumor such as melanoma, head and neck, liver or kidney cancer. The chain uses TRBV11-2 and TRBJ2-5, with the D gene uncertain. The DNA sequence reads TGTGCCAGCAGCTTAGATAGGGAGACCCAGTACTTC. It translates to CASSLDRETQYF.